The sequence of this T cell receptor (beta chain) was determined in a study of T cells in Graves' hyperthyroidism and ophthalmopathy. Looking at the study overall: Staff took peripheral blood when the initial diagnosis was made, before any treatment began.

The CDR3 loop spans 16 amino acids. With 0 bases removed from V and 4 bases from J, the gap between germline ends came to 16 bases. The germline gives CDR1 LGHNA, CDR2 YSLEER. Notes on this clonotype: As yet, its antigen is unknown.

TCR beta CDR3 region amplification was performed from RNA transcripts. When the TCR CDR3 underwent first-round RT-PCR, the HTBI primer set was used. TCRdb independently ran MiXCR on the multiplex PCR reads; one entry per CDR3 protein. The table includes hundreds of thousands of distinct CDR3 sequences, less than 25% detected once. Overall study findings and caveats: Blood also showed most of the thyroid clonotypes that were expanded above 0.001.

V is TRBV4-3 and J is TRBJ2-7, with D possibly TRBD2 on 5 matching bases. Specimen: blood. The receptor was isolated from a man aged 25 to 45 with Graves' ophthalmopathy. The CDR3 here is CASSQDKDWPMYEQYF. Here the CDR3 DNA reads TGCGCCAGCAGCCAAGACAAGGACTGGCCAATGTACGAGCAGTACTTC.